One and the same sample provided the 6 T cell receptor beta chains below, sequenced in a study of CD8 T cells in ankylosing spondylitis. A single record per CDR3 protein comes from TCRdb applying MiXCR to the 5' RACE reads. The sample lists roughly 250,000 distinct CDR3 sequences; roughly a tenth were seen once. The sequencing input was blood, either unsorted or a sorted T cell fraction (not recorded which). These receptors were obtained from a male donor with ankylosing spondylitis or in good health (not recorded which).

This clonotype was counted only a few times. The chain carries TRBV7-9 and TRBJ2-1, with 7 positions matching TRBD2. Germline CDR1 reads SEHNR; CDR2 reads FQNEAQ (reference sequence). J gave up 4 bases and V 2 bases, and 5 bases lay outside the gene matches. CDR3 length: 15 residues. The CDR3 spells CASSLKREGYNEQFF. The DNA of the CDR3 is TGTGCCAGCAGCTTAAAGCGGGAAGGGTACAATGAGCAGTTCTTC.

The rearrangement uses TRBV7-8 and TRBJ2-7; D gene unclear. Germline loops: CDR1 SGHVS, CDR2 FQNEAQ. V shed 0 bases and J shed 7 bases, with 16 bases lying between them. CDR3 length equals 15 residues. The CDR3, as DNA: TGTGCCAGCAGCTTAGCGCTAGGGTCCCTTGGGGAGCAGTACTTC. It yields the protein CASSLALGSLGEQYF.

In its sample, this clonotype was seen many times. This CDR3 is CASNPGHEQFF. The CDR3 DNA reads as TGTGCCAGCAACCCTGGACATGAGCAGTTCTTC. The chain employs TRBV28 and TRBJ2-1; D not certain. The V and J ends lost 7 bases and 8 bases respectively, with 9 bases between them. The germline V gene has CDR1 MDHEN and CDR2 SYDVKM. This CDR3 region has 11 residues. The full variable domain, in which reference TRBV28 and TRBJ2-1 provide the parts outside the CDR3, is DVKVTQSSRYLVKRTGEKVFLECVQDMDHENMFWYRQDPGLGLRLIYFSYDVKMKEKGDIPEGYSVSREKKERFSLILESASTNQTSMYLCASNPGHEQFFGPGTRLTVL.

In this sample, this clonotype turned up a few times. This chain joins TRBV7-7 and TRBJ1-1, with TRBD1 matching over 8 bases. Germline trimming cut 6 bases from V and 6 bases from J; bases unmatched to any gene: 3. The CDR3 has 12 residues. The V gene's germline CDR1 is SSHAT and CDR2 FNYEAQ (reference sequence). This CDR3 reads CASRRTGPEAFF. CDR3 bases: TGTGCCAGCAGACGGACAGGGCCTGAAGCTTTCTTT.

This clonotype has ten or more counts. V and J are TRBV13 and TRBJ1-2; no clear D gene. The CDR3 runs to 16 residues. CDR1 PRHDT and CDR2 FYEKMQ come from the germline V gene (reference sequence). Trimming stripped 1 base from V and 1 base from J, with 13 bases between. CDR3 bases: TGTGCCAGCAGCTTAGAGGCGGTCAGGCGTAACTATGGCTACACCTTC. This encodes CASSLEAVRRNYGYTF.

This clonotype was counted ten times or more. The chain uses TRBV3-1 and TRBJ1-2; a weak D match, TRBD1 (5 bases). This CDR3 is built from 14 residues. Trimming left V 4 bases short and J 0 bases short, with 9 bases between. Germline V gene data show CDR1 as LGHDT and CDR2 as YNNKEL (reference sequence). CDR3 coding DNA: TGTGCCAGCAGCCGAGTGACAGCTAACTATGGCTACACCTTC. It specifies CASSRVTANYGYTF. The full variable domain, rest sourced from reference TRBV3-1 and TRBJ1-2, is DTAVSQTPKYLVTQMGNDKSIKCEQNLGHDTMYWYKQDSKKFLKIMFSYNNKELIINETVPNRFSPKSPDKAHLNLHINSLELGDSAVYFCASSRVTANYGYTFGSGTRLTVV.